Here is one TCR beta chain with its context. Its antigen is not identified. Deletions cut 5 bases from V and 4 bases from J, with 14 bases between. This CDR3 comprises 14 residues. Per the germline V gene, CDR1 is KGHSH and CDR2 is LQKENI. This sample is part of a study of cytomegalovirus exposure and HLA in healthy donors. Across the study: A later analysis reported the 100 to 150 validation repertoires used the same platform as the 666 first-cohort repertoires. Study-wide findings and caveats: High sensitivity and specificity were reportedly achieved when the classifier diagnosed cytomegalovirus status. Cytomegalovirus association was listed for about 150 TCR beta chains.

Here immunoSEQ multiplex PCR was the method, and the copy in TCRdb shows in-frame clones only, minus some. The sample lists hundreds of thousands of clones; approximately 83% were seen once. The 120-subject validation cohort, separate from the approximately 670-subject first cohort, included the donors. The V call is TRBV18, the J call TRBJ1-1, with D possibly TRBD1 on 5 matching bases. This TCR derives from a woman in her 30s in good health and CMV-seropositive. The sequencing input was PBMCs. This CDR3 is CASSIGQGGTEAFF. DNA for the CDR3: TGTGCCAGCTCAATCGGGCAGGGCGGCACTGAAGCTTTCTTT.